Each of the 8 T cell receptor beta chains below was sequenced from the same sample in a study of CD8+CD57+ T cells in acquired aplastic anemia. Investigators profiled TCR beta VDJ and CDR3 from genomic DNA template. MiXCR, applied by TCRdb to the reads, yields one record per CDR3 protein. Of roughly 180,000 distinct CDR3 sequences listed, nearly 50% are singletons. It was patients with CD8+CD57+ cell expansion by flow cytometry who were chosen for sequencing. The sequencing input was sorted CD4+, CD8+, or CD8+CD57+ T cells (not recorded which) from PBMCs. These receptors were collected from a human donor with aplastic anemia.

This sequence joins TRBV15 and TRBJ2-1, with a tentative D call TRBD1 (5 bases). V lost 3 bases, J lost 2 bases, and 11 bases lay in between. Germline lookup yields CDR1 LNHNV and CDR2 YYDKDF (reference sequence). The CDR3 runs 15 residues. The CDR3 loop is CATSSLRTTYNEQFF. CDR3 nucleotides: TGTGCCACCAGCAGTCTGCGGACAACCTACAATGAGCAGTTCTTC.

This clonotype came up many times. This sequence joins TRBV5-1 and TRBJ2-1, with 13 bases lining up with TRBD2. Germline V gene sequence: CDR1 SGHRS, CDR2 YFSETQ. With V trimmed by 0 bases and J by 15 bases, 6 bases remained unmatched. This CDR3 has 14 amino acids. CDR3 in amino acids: CASSLATSGGAGFF. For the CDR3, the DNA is TGCGCCAGCAGCTTGGCCACTAGCGGGGGGGCGGGGTTCTTC.

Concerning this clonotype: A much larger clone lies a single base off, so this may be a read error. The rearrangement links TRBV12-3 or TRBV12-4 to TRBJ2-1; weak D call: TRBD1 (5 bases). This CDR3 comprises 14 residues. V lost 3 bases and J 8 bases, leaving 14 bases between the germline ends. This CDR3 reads CASSFTLGEDEQFF. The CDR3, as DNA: TGTGCCAGCAGTTTTACTTTAGGGGAAGATGAGCAGTTCTTC.

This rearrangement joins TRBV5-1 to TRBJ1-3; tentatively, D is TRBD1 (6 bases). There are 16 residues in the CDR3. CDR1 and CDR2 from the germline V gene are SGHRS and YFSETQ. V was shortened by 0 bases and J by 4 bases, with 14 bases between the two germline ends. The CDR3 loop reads CASSLDKGGMGNTIYF. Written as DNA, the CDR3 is TGCGCCAGCAGCTTGGATAAGGGGGGTATGGGAAACACCATATATTTT.

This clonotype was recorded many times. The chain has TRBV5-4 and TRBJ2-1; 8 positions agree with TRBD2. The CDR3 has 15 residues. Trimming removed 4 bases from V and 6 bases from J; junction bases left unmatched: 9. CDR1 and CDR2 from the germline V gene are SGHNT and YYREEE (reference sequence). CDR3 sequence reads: CASSGGGPLSNEQFF. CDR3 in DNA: TGTGCCAGCAGCGGCGGGGGGCCCTTGTCCAATGAGCAGTTCTTC.

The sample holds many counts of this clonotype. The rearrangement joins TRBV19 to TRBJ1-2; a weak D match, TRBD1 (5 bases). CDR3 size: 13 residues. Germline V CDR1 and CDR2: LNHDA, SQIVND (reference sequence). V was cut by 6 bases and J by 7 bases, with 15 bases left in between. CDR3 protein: CASSPTRERGYTF. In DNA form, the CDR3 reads TGTGCCAGTAGCCCAACCAGGGAGCGTGGCTACACCTTC.

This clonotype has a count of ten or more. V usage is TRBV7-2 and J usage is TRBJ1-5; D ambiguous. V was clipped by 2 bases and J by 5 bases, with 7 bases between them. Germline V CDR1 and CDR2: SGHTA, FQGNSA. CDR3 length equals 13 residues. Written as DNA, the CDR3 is TGTGCCAGCAGCTTAAGCCAGTATCAGCCCCAGCATTTT. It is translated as CASSLSQYQPQHF.

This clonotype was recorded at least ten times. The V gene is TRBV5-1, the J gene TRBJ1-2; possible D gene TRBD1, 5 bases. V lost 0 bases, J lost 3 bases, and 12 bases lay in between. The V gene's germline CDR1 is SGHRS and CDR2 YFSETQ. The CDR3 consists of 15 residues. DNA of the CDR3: TGCGCCAGCAGCTTGGATCAGGGCGGATACTATGGCTACACCTTC. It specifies CASSLDQGGYYGYTF. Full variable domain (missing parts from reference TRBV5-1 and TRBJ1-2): KAGVTQTPRYLIKTRGQQVTLSCSPISGHRSVSWYQQTPGQGLQFLFEYFSETQRNKGNFPGRFSGRQFSNSRSEMNVSTLELGDSALYLCASSLDQGGYYGYTFGSGTRLTVV.